This record covers a single T cell receptor beta chain. This sample stems from a study of memory CD4+ T cells and cytomegalovirus serostatus. TCRdb's table, derived via immunoSEQ multiplex PCR, lists solely in-frame clones and lacks some. Among 45,000 or so clones listed, approximately 81% were seen once. This CDR3 contains 15 residues. CDR1 and CDR2 from the germline V gene are SNHLY and FYNNEI. V was clipped by 6 bases and J by 5 bases, with 19 bases between them. The sort gate was single viable CD3+CD4+CD8-CD45RO+ cells for memory CD4+ T cells. CD4+ T cells were isolated by positive magnetic selection.

V usage is TRBV2 and J usage is TRBJ1-2; the D is unclear. The receptor was derived from an adult in good health and CMV-seronegative. The sequencing input was memory CD4+ T cells from blood. The CDR3 here is CASRVGGQALYGYTF. The CDR3 DNA reads as TGTGCCAGCAGAGTTGGTGGCCAGGCGCTATATGGCTACACCTTC.